Listed here are 25 T cell receptor beta chains from one sample, sequenced in a study of identical twins. TCRdb redid the calling of the 5' RACE reads with MiXCR, one entry per CDR3 protein. The sample carries a few hundred thousand distinct CDR3 sequences, roughly 24% recorded once. These data were likewise used in another study, on T cells expressing NK-cell markers.

Specimen: CD4+ T cells sorted from blood. The source of these receptors is a woman aged 18-29 years in good health.

Many counts were recorded for this clonotype. This chain connects TRBV4-2 to TRBJ2-3; 11 bases are a match to TRBD2. Germline V CDR1 and CDR2: LGHNA, YNFKEQ. The CDR3 runs 18 residues. The V gene end was trimmed by 0 bases and the J gene end by 1 base; junction bases not matched to a gene: 6. Here the CDR3 reads CASSQDLTSGDRTDTQYF. CDR3 DNA: TGTGCCAGCAGCCAAGATTTGACTAGCGGGGATCGCACAGATACGCAGTATTTT.

This chain links TRBV20-1 with TRBJ2-5, with 7 bases lining up with TRBD1. With 3 bases clipped from V and 7 bases from J, the junction kept 8 bases outside the gene matches. The CDR3 has 13 residues. Germline assignment: CDR1 DFQATT and CDR2 SNEGSKA (reference sequence). This chain's CDR3 is CSASLTGLPTQYF. In DNA, the CDR3 is TGCAGTGCTAGCCTGACAGGGTTGCCGACCCAGTACTTC.

The V gene is TRBV6-5, the J gene TRBJ1-5, with D perhaps TRBD1 (5 bases). Trimming removed 4 bases at V and 6 bases at J, with 10 bases between. CDR1 and CDR2 from the germline V gene are MNHEY and SVGAGI. The length of the CDR3 is 13 residues. The CDR3 protein is CASSSPGSQPQHF. CDR3 nucleotide sequence: TGTGCCAGCAGTTCCCCAGGGTCTCAGCCCCAGCATTTT.

The V and J genes are TRBV20-1 and TRBJ2-5, with TRBD2 matching over 11 bases. CDR1 DFQATT and CDR2 SNEGSKA come from the germline V gene (reference sequence). The CDR3 is 14 amino acids. V was pared by 6 bases and J by 5 bases, with 8 bases of the junction left unmatched. The CDR3 here is CSAPAGLADETQYF. DNA for the CDR3: TGCAGTGCCCCAGCGGGACTAGCGGACGAGACCCAGTACTTC.

The chain combines TRBV4-1 with TRBJ2-3, with unresolved D. Trimming pared 0 bases from V and 2 bases from J, leaving 12 bases between. This CDR3 has 16 residues. Germline loops: CDR1 MGHRA, CDR2 YSYEKL. The CDR3 loop reads CASSQDQAAYTDTQYF. CDR3 nucleotide sequence: TGCGCCAGCAGCCAAGATCAGGCGGCCTACACAGATACGCAGTATTTT.

This clonotype has a handful of counts. The rearrangement uses TRBV2 and TRBJ2-1; perhaps TRBD2 as D (5 bases). Trimming stripped 6 bases from V and 5 bases from J, with 17 bases between. Germline V gene sequence: CDR1 SNHLY, CDR2 FYNNEI. The CDR3 spans 15 residues. The DNA for the CDR3 is TGTGCCAGCAGCGCTACTAGTGCCGGGCACAATGAGCAGTTCTTC. It yields the protein CASSATSAGHNEQFF.

A few counts support this clonotype. The genes are TRBV7-9 and TRBJ2-2; no definite D call. Trimming removed 3 bases at V and 5 bases at J, with 7 bases between. The CDR3 is made up of 13 amino acids. CDR1 and CDR2 from the germline V gene are SEHNR and FQNEAQ (reference sequence). CDR3 in amino acids: CASSFQTTGELFF. In DNA form, the CDR3 reads TGTGCCAGCAGCTTCCAGACTACCGGGGAGCTGTTTTTT.

This clonotype has a handful of counts. The rearrangement links TRBV5-1 to TRBJ2-1, with TRBD2 identical over 7 bases. V lost 2 bases, J lost 3 bases, and 5 bases stayed unmatched. The length of the CDR3 is 15 residues. Per the germline V gene, CDR1 is SGHRS and CDR2 is YFSETQ. The CDR3 region has the DNA TGCGCCAGCAGCTTAGGACTAGTCCTCTACAATGAGCAGTTCTTC. Protein sequence: CASSLGLVLYNEQFF.

This chain links TRBV5-1 with TRBJ2-5; 9 bases are a match to TRBD1. This CDR3 has 15 amino acids. The ends lost 5 bases at V and 6 bases at J; junction bases unmatched: 11. Germline lookup yields CDR1 SGHRS and CDR2 YFSETQ. The CDR3 DNA sequence: TGCGCCAGCAGAGCGATCTACAGGGGGCGACAGACCCAGTACTTC. Amino acid sequence: CASRAIYRGRQTQYF.

This chain connects TRBV4-3 to TRBJ2-1; D is possibly TRBD1 (5 bases). V lost 4 bases and J 6 bases, leaving 10 bases between the germline ends. The germline gives CDR1 LGHNA, CDR2 YSLEER. There are 13 residues in the CDR3. The CDR3 loop reads CASSLGHLNEQFF. DNA for the CDR3: TGCGCCAGCAGCCTAGGACACCTCAATGAGCAGTTCTTC.

The chain couples TRBV7-2 to TRBJ2-1; 8 nucleotides align to TRBD1. The V gene end was trimmed by 4 bases and the J gene end by 12 bases; junction bases not matched to a gene: 8. Per the germline V gene, CDR1 is SGHTA and CDR2 is FQGNSA. The CDR3 runs 13 residues. The CDR3: CASSSVDGTGQFF. The CDR3 bases are TGTGCCAGCAGCTCGGTAGATGGGACAGGGCAGTTCTTC.

The chain recombines TRBV13 with TRBJ1-6; D is possibly TRBD1 (6 bases). The CDR3 runs to 17 residues. The V gene lost 8 bases and the J gene lost 2 bases, with 19 bases spanning the gap. Germline CDR1 and CDR2: PRHDT and FYEKMQ (reference sequence). CDR3 DNA: TGTGCCAGCCTCCGCCATGGGGGGGCCGCCTATAATTCACCCCTCCACTTT. Protein: CASLRHGGAAYNSPLHF.

This clonotype appeared a single time. V gene TRBV20-1 combines with J gene TRBJ2-3; 10 bases map to TRBD2. Germline V lookup: CDR1 DFQATT, CDR2 SNEGSKA (reference sequence). The CDR3 is made up of 15 amino acids. With V trimmed by 3 bases and J by 7 bases, 10 bases remained unmatched. The CDR3 DNA is TGCAGTGCTAGCCGCGGAGCGGGAGGGGGAAATACGCAGTATTTT. Protein: CSASRGAGGGNTQYF.

This rearrangement joins TRBV3-1 to TRBJ2-7; tentatively, D is TRBD1 (6 bases). The CDR3 contains 15 residues. Trimming left V 4 bases short and J 0 bases short, with 13 bases between. CDR1 is LGHDT and CDR2 is YNNKEL in the germline V gene (reference sequence). The CDR3 is CASSLTGQFSYEQYF. The CDR3 bases are TGTGCCAGCAGCCTGACAGGACAGTTCTCCTACGAGCAGTACTTC.

The CDR3 nucleotides read TGTGCCAGCAGACAGGGGGCCGCCTATGGCTACACCTTC. Translating it yields CASRQGAAYGYTF. The chain recombines TRBV2 with TRBJ1-2, with TRBD1 matching 9 bases. The CDR3 is made up of 13 amino acids. Germline V gene sequence: CDR1 SNHLY, CDR2 FYNNEI. Losses at the gene ends were 6 bases for V and 4 bases for J; bases not matched to a gene: 3.

This clonotype was detected only a few times. The chain carries TRBV5-1 and TRBJ2-1, with 7 positions matching TRBD1. Germline assignment: CDR1 SGHRS and CDR2 YFSETQ. The V segment lost 1 base and the J segment 0 bases; nucleotides outside the gene matches: 10. CDR3 size: 18 residues. CDR3 sequence reads: CASSLRPTGTVSYNEQFF. CDR3 DNA: TGCGCCAGCAGCTTGCGCCCCACCGGGACAGTCTCCTACAATGAGCAGTTCTTC. Complete variable domain (other parts from reference TRBV5-1 and TRBJ2-1): KAGVTQTPRYLIKTRGQQVTLSCSPISGHRSVSWYQQTPGQGLQFLFEYFSETQRNKGNFPGRFSGRQFSNSRSEMNVSTLELGDSALYLCASSLRPTGTVSYNEQFFGPGTRLTVL.

This chain joins TRBV6-1 and TRBJ2-2; 8 bases map to TRBD1. Germline-derived CDR1 and CDR2 are MNHNS and SASEGT. Losses at the gene ends were 8 bases for V and 6 bases for J; bases not matched to a gene: 8. The CDR3 length is 14 residues. CDR3 nucleotides: TGTGCCAGCCGTACCGGGACAGGACCCGGGGAGCTGTTTTTT. It is translated as CASRTGTGPGELFF.

The V call is TRBV20-1, the J call TRBJ2-7; TRBD2 aligns across 11 bases. CDR1 is DFQATT, CDR2 SNEGSKA, per germline (reference sequence). The CDR3 contains 16 residues. The J segment lost 3 bases and the V segment lost 2 bases, leaving 9 bases of the junction unmatched. This chain's CDR3 is CSARRAGTSGIYEQYF. The CDR3 nucleotides read TGCAGTGCTAGAAGAGCCGGGACTAGCGGTATCTACGAGCAGTACTTC.

A few counts support this clonotype. V is TRBV6-1 and J is TRBJ2-3; D is unclear. Deletions cut 8 bases from V and 3 bases from J, with 21 bases between. There are 16 residues in the CDR3. Germline CDR1 is MNHNS and CDR2 is SASEGT. The CDR3 DNA follows: TGTGCCAGCCGGACCGACTGGGCGCAACGAACAGATACGCAGTATTTT. This translates into CASRTDWAQRTDTQYF.

The V and J genes are TRBV9 and TRBJ1-1; 9 bases align to TRBD1. The J segment lost 2 bases and the V segment lost 4 bases, leaving 6 bases of the junction unmatched. Germline loops: CDR1 SGDLS, CDR2 YYNGEE. The CDR3 is 15 residues long. CDR3 amino acids: CASSKRTGANTEAFF. Written as DNA, the CDR3 is TGTGCCAGCAGCAAAAGGACAGGGGCAAACACTGAAGCTTTCTTT.

In DNA form, the CDR3 reads TGCAGTGCTCCCCGGCAGGGCGGGGATGAGCAGTTCTTC. Protein product: CSAPRQGGDEQFF. V gene TRBV20-1 combines with J gene TRBJ2-1; a possible D gene is TRBD2 (6 bases). The CDR3 consists of 13 residues. V was pared by 5 bases and J by 8 bases, with 16 bases between. CDR1 DFQATT and CDR2 SNEGSKA come from the germline V gene (reference sequence).

This clonotype appeared a few times. V and J are TRBV11-3 and TRBJ2-3, with D possibly being TRBD2 (7 bases). Looked up from germline, CDR1 is SGHNT and CDR2 is YENEEA. This CDR3 comprises 15 residues. V was pared by 1 base and J by 5 bases, with 13 bases between. In nucleotides, the CDR3 is TGTGCCAGCAGCTTAGCCCGGGGGGCCATAGATACGCAGTATTTT. Amino acids: CASSLARGAIDTQYF.

This clonotype has a handful of counts. The chain is built from TRBV7-9 and TRBJ2-2, with 11 bases that match TRBD2. There are 17 residues in the CDR3. Losses at the gene ends were 4 bases for V and 1 base for J; bases not matched to a gene: 5. The germline V gene has CDR1 SEHNR and CDR2 FQNEAQ (reference sequence). Here the CDR3 DNA reads TGTGCCAGCAGCTGGGCTAGCGGGGGGCGGAACACCGGGGAGCTGTTTTTT. It is translated as CASSWASGGRNTGELFF. The variable domain in full, completed from reference TRBV7-9 and TRBJ2-2, reads DTGVSQNPRHKITKRGQNVTFRCDPISEHNRLYWYRQTLGQGPEFLTYFQNEAQLEKSRLLSDRFSAERPKGSFSTLEIQRTEQGDSAMYLCASSWASGGRNTGELFFGEGSRLTVL.

V is TRBV20-1 and J is TRBJ2-1; TRBD2 matches 8 bases. Looked up from germline, CDR1 is DFQATT and CDR2 is SNEGSKA (reference sequence). Germline trimming cut 5 bases from V and 3 bases from J; bases unmatched to any gene: 6. This CDR3 is 14 amino acids long. CDR3: CSAVRAGGYNEQFF. The CDR3 DNA reads TGCAGTGCTGTGCGGGCGGGGGGCTACAATGAGCAGTTCTTC.

The chain recombines TRBV5-1 with TRBJ2-5; unclear D gene. CDR1 and CDR2 (germline): SGHRS, YFSETQ. V was shortened by 0 bases and J by 5 bases, with 11 bases between the two germline ends. The CDR3 loop spans 14 amino acids. CDR3: CASSLGWGLETQYF. The CDR3 nucleotides read TGCGCCAGCAGCTTGGGTTGGGGTTTGGAGACCCAGTACTTC.